These 5 T cell receptor beta chains were sequenced from one sample in a study of blood T cells in healthy people across ages. A second PCR of roughly 7 to 11 cycles used a sample-barcoded 5' primer and a J-beta primer mix. TCRdb re-analysed the 5' RACE reads in MiXCR, keeping a single row per CDR3 protein. The sample has around 500,000 distinct CDR3 sequences, around 48% seen once; the top ten hold approximately 25%. The sequencing sample was made of blood. These receptor sequences come from a man older than 75 in good health.

This clonotype has only a few counts. CDR3 sequence (DNA): TGCAGTGCTAGGAATAGGGGACAGGGTGGCGAGCAGTACTTC. Translated, it gives CSARNRGQGGEQYF. The chain joins TRBV20-1 to TRBJ2-7; 9 nucleotides line up with TRBD1. Germline CDR1 is DFQATT and CDR2 is SNEGSKA (reference sequence). V trimming: 3 bases; J trimming: 6 bases; junction bases outside the gene matches: 9. CDR3 length: 14 residues.

The V call is TRBV7-9, the J call TRBJ2-3, with a weak D call TRBD1 (6 bases). Germline V lookup: CDR1 SEHNR, CDR2 FQNEAQ (reference sequence). The CDR3 contains 15 residues. V lost 3 bases, J lost 1 base, and 11 bases lay in between. In nucleotides, the CDR3 is TGTGCCAGCAGCTTGGCAGGGGACGGCACAGATACGCAGTATTTT. It codes for CASSLAGDGTDTQYF.

The chain is built from TRBV6-5 and TRBJ2-7; D might be TRBD1 (6 bases). Germline loops: CDR1 MNHEY, CDR2 SVGAGI. The CDR3 extends over 15 amino acids. Trimming stripped 6 bases from V and 1 base from J, with 16 bases between. CDR3 coding DNA: TGTGCCAGCAGCCTCCAAACAGGGAAGTCCTACGAGCAGTACTTC. It yields the protein CASSLQTGKSYEQYF.

This chain links TRBV20-1 with TRBJ2-5; 8 bases match TRBD1. The CDR3 spans 15 residues. V shed 6 bases and J 5 bases; nucleotides not matched to a gene: 14. Per the germline V gene, CDR1 is DFQATT and CDR2 is SNEGSKA (reference sequence). In DNA, the CDR3 is TGCAGTGCAATAAACGGACAGGGTTTTGTGGAGACCCAGTACTTC. This gives the protein CSAINGQGFVETQYF.

A word on this clonotype: Sequence at one end of the junction differs from germline and may be a read error. The V gene is TRBV5-1, the J gene TRBJ2-3, with TRBD2 matching over 7 bases. The germline CDR1 and CDR2 sequences are SGHRS and YFSETQ. The CDR3 runs 14 residues. The CDR3, as DNA: TGCGCCACAGCAGGCGGGGGTTACACAGCTACGCAGTATTTT. Amino acids: CATAGGGYTATQYF.